Below, 30 T cell receptor beta chains from the same sample are listed, as sequenced in a study of blood T cell repertoires in COVID-19. TCRdb keeps only in-frame clones here, not all; method: immunoSEQ multiplex PCR. The sample contains about 130,000 clones, roughly 83% of which appear only once. The specimen sequenced was peripheral blood. These receptors were collected from a human donor in a cohort sampled during active COVID-19.

This CDR3 reads CASSDRDRYTGELFF. The CDR3 nucleotides are TGTGCCAGCAGCGACCGGGACAGGTACACCGGGGAGCTGTTTTTT. The V call is TRBV9, the J call TRBJ2-2, with TRBD1 matching 8 bases. CDR1 is SGDLS, CDR2 YYNGEE, per germline. J gave up 3 bases and V 3 bases, and 4 bases lay outside the gene matches. The CDR3 extends over 15 amino acids. Together with reference TRBV9 and TRBJ2-2, the CDR3 gives the full variable domain: DSGVTQTPKHLITATGQRVTLRCSPRSGDLSVYWYQQSLDQGLQFLIQYYNGEERAKGNILERFSAQQFPDLHSELNLSSLELGDSALYFCASSDRDRYTGELFFGEGSRLTVL.

J is TRBJ2-3 and V is TRBV9, with D perhaps matching TRBD2 (6 bases). The CDR3 sequence is 15 residues long. The V end lost 4 bases, the J end lost 1 base, and 13 bases lay between the germline ends. CDR1 SGDLS and CDR2 YYNGEE come from the germline V gene. The CDR3 DNA is TGTGCCAGCAGCCCCCGGGGGACCCGCACAGATACGCAGTATTTT. Encoded protein: CASSPRGTRTDTQYF.

This clone was counted many times. The genes are TRBV19 and TRBJ2-6; a possible D gene is TRBD2 (6 bases). The length of the CDR3 is 18 residues. Per germline, CDR1 LNHDA and CDR2 SQIVND (reference sequence). V shed 5 bases and J shed 2 bases, with 19 bases lying between them. In DNA form, the CDR3 reads TGTGCCAGTAGTGTTCCCGGGACTGTCGATCCTGGGGCCAACGTCCTGACTTTC. This encodes CASSVPGTVDPGANVLTF.

This chain joins TRBV6-2 or TRBV6-3 and TRBJ2-1; D ambiguous. V lost 5 bases and J lost 5, with 16 bases in between. Germline V CDR1 and CDR2: MNHEY, SVGEGT. The length of the CDR3 is 15 residues. Here the CDR3 reads CASSGMRRVDNEQFF. As DNA, the CDR3 is TGTGCCAGCAGTGGCATGAGGAGAGTCGACAATGAGCAGTTCTTC.

V gene TRBV2 combines with J gene TRBJ1-5; D unclear. CDR3 size: 14 residues. The V end lost 5 bases, the J end lost 3 bases, and 11 bases lay between the germline ends. Germline CDR1 and CDR2: SNHLY and FYNNEI. The CDR3 DNA is TGTGCCAGCAGTCCGATAACTGACAATCAGCCCCAGCATTTT. This encodes CASSPITDNQPQHF.

V is TRBV7-2 and J is TRBJ1-2; 7 bases map to TRBD1. The J segment lost 3 bases and the V segment lost 4 bases, leaving 2 bases of the junction unmatched. There are 13 residues in the CDR3. Germline lookup yields CDR1 SGHTA and CDR2 FQGNSA. Written as DNA, the CDR3 is TGTGCCAGCAGCTCCGACAGGGACTATGGCTACACCTTC. It is translated as CASSSDRDYGYTF.

This chain joins TRBV5-6 and TRBJ2-7; D is undetermined. With 0 bases removed from V and 13 bases from J, the gap between germline ends came to 14 bases. This CDR3 has 12 residues. The V gene's germline CDR1 is SGHDT and CDR2 YYEEEE. For the CDR3, the DNA is TGTGCCAGCAGCTTGGCCCCAGGAATGAATTACTTC. As protein: CASSLAPGMNYF.

The V and J genes are TRBV6-5 and TRBJ2-3, with 10 bases identical to TRBD2. The CDR3 spans 15 residues. Germline V gene sequence: CDR1 MNHEY, CDR2 SVGAGI. Trimming at V came to 11 bases and at J to 4 bases, leaving 12 bases not matched to a gene. Here the CDR3 reads CASRTGLAWADTQYF. The CDR3 DNA reads TGTGCCTCACGAACGGGACTAGCGTGGGCAGATACGCAGTATTTT.

The chain uses TRBV6-4 and TRBJ2-7; 9 nucleotides align to TRBD2. Germline V gene lookup returns CDR1 MRHNA and CDR2 SNTAGT. CDR3 length equals 16 residues. V lost 3 bases to trimming and J lost 6 bases; unmatched junction nucleotides: 12. The CDR3 is CASSESAGGGRGEQYF. The CDR3 nucleotides are TGTGCCAGCAGTGAAAGCGCGGGAGGGGGCCGGGGCGAGCAGTACTTC.

In its sample, this clone was seen once. The V and J genes are TRBV11-3 and TRBJ2-3; the match to TRBD2 covers 8 bases. Germline CDR1 is SGHNT and CDR2 is YENEEA. This CDR3 is 14 amino acids long. The trim removed 4 bases at V and 8 bases at J, leaving 8 bases unmatched. This CDR3 reads CASSSQAGDGTQYF. CDR3 DNA sequence: TGTGCCAGCAGCTCCCAAGCGGGAGACGGTACGCAGTATTTT.

The CDR3 DNA reads as TGTGCCATCGGGGAGGTTTTTGGGGCTGAAGCTTTCTTT. Protein sequence: CAIGEVFGAEAFF. The chain recombines TRBV19 with TRBJ1-1; D gene ambiguous. The CDR3 has 13 amino acids. Germline CDR1 reads LNHDA; CDR2 reads SQIVND (reference sequence). Between the trimmed V and J ends, which lost 10 bases and 6 bases, there was a span of 18 bases. Full variable domain (missing parts from reference TRBV19 and TRBJ1-1): DGGITQSPKYLFRKEGQNVTLSCEQNLNHDAMYWYRQDPGQGLRLIYYSQIVNDFQKGDIAEGYSVSREKKESFPLTVTSAQKNPTAFYLCAIGEVFGAEAFFGQGTRLTVV.

The chain's CDR3 is CASSTGQALGNTIYF. The CDR3 nucleotides are TGTGCCAGCAGCACGGGACAGGCCTTAGGAAACACCATATATTTT. This chain joins TRBV9 and TRBJ1-3; 8 positions agree with TRBD1. The germline CDR1 and CDR2 sequences are SGDLS and YYNGEE. The CDR3 covers 15 residues. V shed 4 bases and J 4 bases; nucleotides not matched to a gene: 7.

The V and J genes are TRBV27 and TRBJ2-7; D perhaps matches TRBD2 (6 bases). CDR3 length: 18 residues. CDR1 is MNHEY and CDR2 is SMNVEV in the germline V gene (reference sequence). Between the trimmed V and J ends, which lost 0 bases and 3 bases, there was a span of 21 bases. CDR3 bases: TGTGCCAGCAGTTTATCGGCGGGGATCCGGGTACCGGGCTACGAGCAGTACTTC. It translates to CASSLSAGIRVPGYEQYF.

This chain connects TRBV6-5 to TRBJ1-1; no clear D gene. With 7 bases removed from V and 0 bases from J, the gap between germline ends came to 15 bases. The CDR3 has 15 amino acids. CDR1 and CDR2 from the germline V gene are MNHEY and SVGAGI. The CDR3 DNA is TGTGCCAGCATGCCCCTCGAGGGCATGAACACTGAAGCTTTCTTT. Its protein product is CASMPLEGMNTEAFF.

This chain connects TRBV3-1 (or the pseudogene TRBV3-2) to TRBJ2-3, with TRBD1 matching over 8 bases. The CDR3 length is 16 residues. The J segment lost 2 bases and the V segment lost 4 bases, leaving 8 bases of the junction unmatched. Per germline, CDR1 LGHDT and CDR2 YNNKEL (reference sequence). CDR3 region: CASSRVGGQVTDTQYF. Here the CDR3 DNA reads TGTGCCAGCAGCCGGGTCGGGGGACAGGTCACAGATACGCAGTATTTT.

This clone was seen just once. This chain links TRBV9 with TRBJ1-4; tentative D call: TRBD1 (6 bases). The ends were cut back, 0 bases at V and 2 bases at J, with 11 bases in the middle. CDR3 length equals 16 residues. Germline loops: CDR1 SGDLS, CDR2 YYNGEE. The CDR3 reads CASSVAGGMTNEKLFF. CDR3 sequence (DNA): TGTGCCAGCAGCGTAGCGGGGGGCATGACTAATGAAAAACTGTTTTTT.

This chain connects TRBV3-1 (or the pseudogene TRBV3-2) to TRBJ1-1; D might be TRBD1 (6 bases). The V end was cut by 4 bases, the J end by 2 bases, with 17 bases between. This CDR3 comprises 16 residues. The germline CDR1 and CDR2 sequences are LGHDT and YNNKEL (reference sequence). The chain's CDR3 is CASSPRTGGGNTEAFF. The CDR3 DNA sequence: TGTGCCAGCAGCCCGCGGACGGGAGGGGGAAACACTGAAGCTTTCTTT.

Notes on this clone: The same CDR3 arises from other DNA sequences in this sample as well. J is TRBJ1-3 and V is TRBV18, with D hard to call. The V end lost 0 bases, the J end lost 0 bases, and 6 bases lay between the germline ends. Looked up from germline, CDR1 is KGHSH and CDR2 is LQKENI. The length of the CDR3 is 15 residues. The CDR3 loop is CASSPPGLSGNTIYF. For the CDR3, the DNA is TGTGCCAGCTCACCACCGGGCCTCTCTGGAAACACCATATATTTT.

The chain is built from TRBV20-1 and TRBJ2-7; no clear D. The V gene's germline CDR1 is DFQATT and CDR2 SNEGSKA (reference sequence). Trimming left V 5 bases short and J 2 bases short, with 7 bases between. The CDR3 runs to 11 residues. The CDR3, as DNA: TGCAGTGCTTTAGAGGCCTACGAGCAGTACTTC. Protein product: CSALEAYEQYF.

This chain uses TRBV18 with TRBJ1-5; a weak D match, TRBD1 (5 bases). Germline CDR1 KGHSH, CDR2 LQKENI. The CDR3 covers 14 residues. The V and J ends lost 1 base and 4 bases respectively, with 8 bases between them. The DNA for the CDR3 is TGTGCCAGCTCACCACGGTCAGGGAATCAGCCCCAGCATTTT. Its protein is CASSPRSGNQPQHF.

CDR3: CASSRPGTSIGEQYF. In DNA, the CDR3 is TGTGCCAGCAGTCGACCCGGGACTAGTATCGGGGAGCAGTACTTC. The chain employs TRBV6-2 or TRBV6-3 and TRBJ2-7; 8 bases are a match to TRBD2. CDR1 MNHEY and CDR2 SVGEGT come from the germline V gene. Trimming at V came to 5 bases and at J to 7 bases, leaving 13 bases not matched to a gene. This CDR3 region has 15 residues.

V gene TRBV19 combines with J gene TRBJ2-3, with a tentative D call TRBD1 (6 bases). Germline lookup yields CDR1 LNHDA and CDR2 SQIVND (reference sequence). This CDR3 spans 13 amino acids. Trimming removed 9 bases from V and 6 bases from J, with 16 bases in between. Here the CDR3 DNA reads TGTGCCAGCAACAGGGCCTACGTGGATACGCAGTATTTT. Protein product: CASNRAYVDTQYF.

The chain joins TRBV6-2 or TRBV6-3 to TRBJ2-4; 7 bases align to TRBD1. The CDR3 consists of 16 residues. Germline CDR1 MNHEY, CDR2 SVGEGT. The ends lost 0 bases at V and 6 bases at J; junction bases unmatched: 8. CDR3 sequence reads: CASSYSASGTANIQYF. The CDR3 DNA follows: TGTGCCAGCAGTTACTCCGCCTCCGGGACAGCAAACATTCAGTACTTC.

The CDR3 DNA sequence: TGTGCCAGCAGTTACCGGGGACGACAGGGCTTCTATGAGCAGTTCTTC. Amino acid sequence: CASSYRGRQGFYEQFF. The genes are TRBV6-2 or TRBV6-3 and TRBJ2-1; 7 bases fit TRBD1. With 2 bases clipped from V and 8 bases from J, the junction kept 12 bases outside the gene matches. The CDR3 is 16 residues long. Germline V CDR1 and CDR2: MNHEY, SVGEGT.

This clone was seen a single time. The chain uses TRBV6-5 and TRBJ1-3, with 8 bases lining up with TRBD1. After removal of 6 bases from V and 6 bases from J, the junction contained 4 bases not matched to a gene. Looked up from germline, CDR1 is MNHEY and CDR2 is SVGAGI. The CDR3 is 13 amino acids. The CDR3 spells CASRQGVENTIYF. The DNA for the CDR3 is TGTGCCAGCAGACAGGGGGTTGAAAACACCATATATTTT.

This clone has only a few counts. This sequence joins TRBV20-1 and TRBJ1-1, with D tentatively TRBD1 (6 bases). The CDR3 is made up of 14 amino acids. V was cut by 3 bases and J by 0 bases, with 11 bases left in between. CDR1 and CDR2 from the germline V gene are DFQATT and SNEGSKA (reference sequence). This chain's CDR3 is CSASISGVNTEAFF. CDR3 nucleotide sequence: TGCAGTGCTAGTATCTCAGGGGTGAACACTGAAGCTTTCTTT.

The count of this clone is one. The chain joins TRBV27 to TRBJ2-1, with 8 nucleotides matching TRBD2. The V gene's germline CDR1 is MNHEY and CDR2 SMNVEV (reference sequence). The CDR3 is made up of 15 amino acids. V shed 6 bases and J 2 bases; nucleotides not matched to a gene: 6. CDR3 residues: CASRAAGAAYNEQFF. The CDR3 nucleotides are TGTGCCAGCAGGGCAGCGGGAGCGGCCTACAATGAGCAGTTCTTC.

This clone was observed once. The genes are TRBV19 and TRBJ1-6, with a tentative D call TRBD1 (5 bases). The germline CDR1 and CDR2 sequences are LNHDA and SQIVND (reference sequence). V was shortened by 6 bases and J by 5 bases, with 14 bases between the two germline ends. There are 15 residues in the CDR3. In DNA form, the CDR3 reads TGTGCCAGTAGGGGCTGGAAAGGGGATAATTCACCCCTCCACTTT. Protein product: CASRGWKGDNSPLHF.

The chain is built from TRBV3-1 (or the pseudogene TRBV3-2) and TRBJ1-1, with 8 nucleotides matching TRBD1. Per the germline V gene, CDR1 is LGHDT and CDR2 is YNNKEL (reference sequence). CDR3 size: 14 residues. V was clipped by 3 bases and J by 1 base; unmatched bases: 1. CDR3 region: CASSHGQGNTEAFF. The CDR3 region has the DNA TGTGCCAGCAGCCACGGACAGGGGAACACTGAAGCTTTCTTT.

The V and J genes are TRBV19 and TRBJ2-7, with D tentatively TRBD2 (6 bases). Trimming took off 7 bases at V and 2 bases at J, with 21 bases between the two ends. This CDR3 region has 16 residues. Germline CDR1 reads LNHDA; CDR2 reads SQIVND (reference sequence). This CDR3 is CASNEGGLVPPYEQYF. DNA of the CDR3: TGTGCCAGTAATGAAGGAGGGCTTGTACCCCCCTACGAGCAGTACTTC.